A selection of T cell receptor beta chains follows, all from one sample in a study of cytomegalovirus exposure and HLA in healthy donors. The assay was immunoSEQ multiplex PCR, and TCRdb's table has in-frame clones only and misses some. Its listing shows tens of thousands of clones. The sequenced material came from PBMCs. The receptors derive from a man aged 45-65 years in good health and CMV-seropositive. The CDR3 runs from the conserved cysteine through the conserved F or W. A D gene is named only where the DNA matches it firmly.

j_call v_call d_call cdr3_aa cdr3_nt
TRBJ2-3 TRBV7-2 TRBD2 CASSHGTSGSGGTDTQYF TGTGCCAGCAGCCATGGGACTAGCGGGAGTGGGGGCACAGATACGCAGTATTTT
TRBJ2-3 TRBV30 NA CAWSVAGSLSDTQYF TGTGCCTGGAGTGTCGCCGGGAGTCTTTCAGATACGCAGTATTTT
TRBJ1-1 TRBV27 NA CASSASGGRREAFF TGTGCCAGCAGTGCCTCAGGCGGCCGGAGGGAAGCTTTCTTT
TRBJ2-1 TRBV27 NA CASSLWRESDEQFF TGTGCCAGCAGTTTATGGCGGGAATCGGATGAGCAGTTCTTC
TRBJ2-7 TRBV18 TRBD2 CASSSQTSGYYEQYF TGTGCCAGCTCATCTCAGACTAGCGGTTACTACGAGCAGTACTTC
TRBJ1-3 TRBV19 NA CASSIGGSGNTIYF TGTGCCAGTAGTATCGGGGGGTCTGGAAACACCATATATTTT
TRBJ1-2 TRBV6-1 TRBD1 CASSADRGPGYGYTF TGTGCCAGCAGTGCGGACAGGGGGCCGGGCTATGGCTACACCTTC
TRBJ2-7 TRBV4-2 NA CASSPRVSSYEQYF TGTGCCAGCAGCCCCAGGGTTAGCTCCTACGAGCAGTACTTC
TRBJ1-4 TRBV30 NA CAWSLDRGEKLFF TGTGCCTGGAGCCTGGACAGAGGCGAAAAACTGTTTTTT
TRBJ2-1 TRBV4-1 TRBD2 CASSLLGLADNEQFF TGCGCCAGCAGCCTCTTAGGACTAGCGGACAATGAGCAGTTCTTC
TRBJ1-2 TRBV27 TRBD1 CASSPWDSLYGYTF TGTGCCAGCAGTCCCTGGGACAGCCTCTATGGCTACACCTTC
TRBJ2-5 TRBV5-1 TRBD2 CASSFGGGRFETQYF TGCGCCAGCAGCTTTGGGGGAGGGAGGTTTGAGACCCAGTACTTC
TRBJ1-2 TRBV28 NA CASSLARYGYTF TGTGCCAGCAGCCTTGCCCGGTATGGCTACACCTTC
TRBJ2-7 TRBV5-5 NA CASSLTGQLYYEQYF TGTGCCAGCAGTCTCACGGGTCAATTGTACTACGAGCAGTACTTC
TRBJ1-6 TRBV11-2 TRBD1 CASSFVTGVHSPLHF TGTGCCAGCAGCTTTGTCACAGGGGTCCATTCACCCCTCCACTTT
TRBJ2-1 TRBV4-1 TRBD2 CASSQDGSGTSSDNEQFF TGCGCCAGCAGCCAAGATGGTAGCGGGACCAGCTCCGACAATGAGCAGTTCTTC
TRBJ1-4 TRBV28 NA CASSGGNEKLFF TGTGCCAGCAGTGGGGGGAATGAAAAACTGTTTTTT
TRBJ1-1 TRBV11-3 NA CASARYTEAFF TGTGCCAGCGCTCGGTACACTGAAGCTTTCTTT
TRBJ2-3 TRBV7-2 NA CASSGTYTDTQYF TGTGCCAGCAGCGGGACTTACACAGATACGCAGTATTTT
TRBJ2-1 TRBV7-9 NA CASSPASLAGQFF TGTGCCAGCAGCCCGGCGAGCCTCGCGGGGCAGTTCTTC
TRBJ1-1 TRBV7-9 TRBD1 CASSFYNWTGGLNTEAFF TGTGCCAGCAGCTTTTACAATTGGACAGGGGGATTGAACACTGAAGCTTTCTTT
TRBJ2-1 TRBV7-2 NA CASSLTSGLEQFF TGTGCCAGCAGCTTAACCTCGGGTCTTGAGCAGTTCTTC
TRBJ2-6 TRBV14 NA CASSSTGSLSGANVLTF TGTGCCAGCAGTTCTACCGGGTCTCTCTCTGGGGCCAACGTCCTGACTTTC
TRBJ1-1 TRBV9 NA CASSPLVTSGTEAFF TGTGCCAGCAGCCCTCTGGTGACGTCGGGAACTGAAGCTTTCTTT
TRBJ1-2 TRBV5-4 NA CASSPGIDYGYTF TGTGCCAGCAGCCCAGGGATTGACTATGGCTACACCTTC
TRBJ2-1 TRBV6-5 TRBD2 CASTNPGGVNEQFF TGTGCCAGCACCAACCCGGGGGGGGTCAATGAGCAGTTCTTC
TRBJ2-7 TRBV25-1 TRBD2 CASSDPAGGAYEQYF TGTGCCAGCAGTGACCCAGCGGGAGGTGCCTACGAGCAGTACTTC
TRBJ1-3 TRBV27 TRBD1 CASSVQGAGSGNTIYF TGTGCCAGCAGTGTGCAGGGGGCTGGTTCTGGAAACACCATATATTTT
TRBJ1-5 TRBV18 TRBD1 CASSPGTGSGSNQPQHF TGTGCCAGCTCACCAGGGACAGGGAGCGGGAGCAATCAGCCCCAGCATTTT